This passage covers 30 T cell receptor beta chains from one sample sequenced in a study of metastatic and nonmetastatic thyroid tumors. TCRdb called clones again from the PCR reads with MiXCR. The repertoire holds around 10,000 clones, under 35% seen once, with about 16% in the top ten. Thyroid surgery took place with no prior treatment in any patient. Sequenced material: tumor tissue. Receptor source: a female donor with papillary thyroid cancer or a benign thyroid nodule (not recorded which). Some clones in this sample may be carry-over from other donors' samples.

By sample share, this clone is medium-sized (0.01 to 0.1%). DNA for the CDR3: TGCAGTGCTAGTAAACTAGCGAACCCCTACAATGAGCAGTTCTTC. Amino acids: CSASKLANPYNEQFF. The genes are TRBV20-1 and TRBJ2-1, with TRBD2 matching 7 bases. The V gene end was trimmed by 3 bases and the J gene end by 2 bases; junction bases not matched to a gene: 7. CDR1 and CDR2 (germline): DFQATT, SNEGSKA (reference sequence). CDR3 length: 15 amino acids.

The CDR3 DNA follows: TGTGCCAGCTCAAGAAACACCATATATTTT. Its protein is CASSRNTIYF. The J gene is TRBJ1-3, the V gene TRBV28; D gene ambiguous. The CDR3 has 10 amino acids. The V end was cut by 8 bases, the J end by 5 bases, with 4 bases between. Looked up from germline, CDR1 is MDHEN and CDR2 is SYDVKM.

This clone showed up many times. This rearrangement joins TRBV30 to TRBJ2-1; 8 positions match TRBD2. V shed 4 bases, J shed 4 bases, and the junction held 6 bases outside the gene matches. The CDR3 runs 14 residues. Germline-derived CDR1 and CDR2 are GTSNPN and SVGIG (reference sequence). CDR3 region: CAWTSGLRYNEQFF. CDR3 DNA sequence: TGTGCCTGGACTAGCGGGCTTCGATACAATGAGCAGTTCTTC.

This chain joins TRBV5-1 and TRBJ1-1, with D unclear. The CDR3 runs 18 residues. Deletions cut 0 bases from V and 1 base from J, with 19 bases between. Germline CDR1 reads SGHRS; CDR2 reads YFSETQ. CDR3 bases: TGCGCCAGCAGCTTGGGGTTATTGGCGTCGAGGACGAACACTGAAGCTTTCTTT. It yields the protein CASSLGLLASRTNTEAFF.

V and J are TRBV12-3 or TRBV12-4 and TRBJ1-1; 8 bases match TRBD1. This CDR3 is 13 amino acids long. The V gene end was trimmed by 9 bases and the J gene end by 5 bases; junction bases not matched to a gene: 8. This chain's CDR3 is CASSRTGKTEAFF. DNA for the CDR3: TGTGCCAGTAGTCGGACAGGGAAAACTGAAGCTTTCTTT.

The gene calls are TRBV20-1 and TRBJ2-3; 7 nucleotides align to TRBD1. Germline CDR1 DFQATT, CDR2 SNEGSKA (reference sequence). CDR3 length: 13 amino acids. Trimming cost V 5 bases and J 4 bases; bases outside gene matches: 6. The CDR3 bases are TGCAGTGCTGGGACAGTAAGAGCAGATACGCAGTATTTT. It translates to CSAGTVRADTQYF.

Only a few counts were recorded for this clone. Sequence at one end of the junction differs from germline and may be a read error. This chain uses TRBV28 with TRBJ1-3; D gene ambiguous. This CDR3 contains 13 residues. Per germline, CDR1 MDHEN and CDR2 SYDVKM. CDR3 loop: CARSFGSGNTIYF. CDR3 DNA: TGTGCCAGAAGTTTCGGCTCTGGAAACACCATATATTTT. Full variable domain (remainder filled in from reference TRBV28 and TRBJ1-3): DVKVTQSSRYLVKRTGEKVFLECVQDMDHENMFWYRQDPGLGLRLIYFSYDVKMKEKGDIPEGYSVSREKKERFSLILESASTNQTSMYLCARSFGSGNTIYFGEGSWLTVV.

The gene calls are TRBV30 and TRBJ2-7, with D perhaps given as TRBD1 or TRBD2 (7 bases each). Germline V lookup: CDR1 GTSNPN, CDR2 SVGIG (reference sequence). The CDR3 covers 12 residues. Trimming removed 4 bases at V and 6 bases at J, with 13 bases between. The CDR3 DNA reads TGTGCCTGGACGTTCAGGGGGGGCGAGCAGTACTTC. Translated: CAWTFRGGEQYF.

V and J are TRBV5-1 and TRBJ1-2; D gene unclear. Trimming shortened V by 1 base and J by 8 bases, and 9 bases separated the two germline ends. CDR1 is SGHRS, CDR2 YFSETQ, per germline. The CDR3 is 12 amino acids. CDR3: CASSLNFNGYTF. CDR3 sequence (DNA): TGCGCCAGCAGCTTGAATTTTAACGGCTACACCTTC.

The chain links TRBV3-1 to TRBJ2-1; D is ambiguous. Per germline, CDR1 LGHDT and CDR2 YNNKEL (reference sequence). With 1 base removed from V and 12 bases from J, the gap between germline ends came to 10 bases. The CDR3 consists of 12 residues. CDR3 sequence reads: CASSQGPDGQFF. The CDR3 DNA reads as TGTGCCAGCAGCCAAGGACCTGACGGGCAGTTCTTC.

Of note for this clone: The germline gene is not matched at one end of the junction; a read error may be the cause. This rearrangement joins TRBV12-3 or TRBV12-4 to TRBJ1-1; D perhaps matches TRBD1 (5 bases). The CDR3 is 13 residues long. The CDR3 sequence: CASSFGGTRESFF. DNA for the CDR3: TGTGCCAGCAGTTTTGGGGGGACCCGTGAATCTTTCTTT.

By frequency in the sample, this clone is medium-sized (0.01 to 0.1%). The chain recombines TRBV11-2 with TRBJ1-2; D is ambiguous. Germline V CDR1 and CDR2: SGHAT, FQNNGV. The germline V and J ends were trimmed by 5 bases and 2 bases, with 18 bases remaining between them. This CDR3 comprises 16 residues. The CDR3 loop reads CASSPRDRTGNYGYTF. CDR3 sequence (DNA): TGTGCCAGCAGCCCCAGAGATAGGACGGGGAACTATGGCTACACCTTC. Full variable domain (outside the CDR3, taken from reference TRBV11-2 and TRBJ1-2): EAGVAQSPRYKIIEKRQSVAFWCNPISGHATLYWYQQILGQGPKLLIQFQNNGVVDDSQLPKDRFSAERLKGVDSTLKIQPAKLEDSAVYLCASSPRDRTGNYGYTFGSGTRLTVV.

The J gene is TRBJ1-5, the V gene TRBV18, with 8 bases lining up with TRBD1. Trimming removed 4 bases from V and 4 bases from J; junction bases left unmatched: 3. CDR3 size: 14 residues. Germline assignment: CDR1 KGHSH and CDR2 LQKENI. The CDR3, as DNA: TGTGCCAGCTCACTTAACAGGGGGAATCAGCCCCAGCATTTT. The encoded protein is CASSLNRGNQPQHF.

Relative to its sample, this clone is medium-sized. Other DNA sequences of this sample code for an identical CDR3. CDR3 in DNA: TGTGCCAGCAGTTCACAGGGACCCTACGAGCAGTACTTC. This codes for CASSSQGPYEQYF. The J gene is TRBJ2-7, the V gene TRBV6-1, with D perhaps TRBD1 (6 bases). Per the germline V gene, CDR1 is MNHNS and CDR2 is SASEGT. V gave up 5 bases and J gave up 2 bases, with 10 bases separating them. The CDR3 has 13 residues.

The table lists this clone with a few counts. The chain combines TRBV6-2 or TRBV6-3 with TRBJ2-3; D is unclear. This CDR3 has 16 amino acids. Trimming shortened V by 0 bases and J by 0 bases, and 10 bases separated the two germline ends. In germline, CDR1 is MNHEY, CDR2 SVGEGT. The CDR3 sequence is CASSYSGFFSTDTQYF. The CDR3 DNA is TGTGCCAGCAGTTACTCAGGGTTTTTCAGCACAGATACGCAGTATTTT.

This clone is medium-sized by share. The CDR3 is CASSLQNTGELFF. CDR3 DNA: TGTGCCAGCAGCTTACAGAACACCGGGGAGCTGTTTTTT. The chain employs TRBV11-3 and TRBJ2-2; no clear D. The CDR3 contains 13 residues. The germline V and J ends were trimmed by 2 bases and 1 base, with 2 bases remaining between them. CDR1 is SGHNT, CDR2 YENEEA, per germline. Filled out from reference TRBV11-3 and TRBJ2-2, the complete variable domain reads EAGVVQSPRYKIIEKKQPVAFWCNPISGHNTLYWYLQNLGQGPELLIRYENEEAVDDSQLPKDRFSAERLKGVDSTLKIQPAELGDSAVYLCASSLQNTGELFFGEGSRLTVL.

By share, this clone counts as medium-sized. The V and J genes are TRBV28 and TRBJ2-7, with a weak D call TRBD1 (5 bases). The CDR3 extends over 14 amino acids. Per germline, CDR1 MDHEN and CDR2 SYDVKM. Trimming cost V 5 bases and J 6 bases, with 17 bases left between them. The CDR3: CASSHTFDRGEQYF. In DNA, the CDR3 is TGTGCCAGCAGTCACACCTTTGACAGAGGCGAGCAGTACTTC.

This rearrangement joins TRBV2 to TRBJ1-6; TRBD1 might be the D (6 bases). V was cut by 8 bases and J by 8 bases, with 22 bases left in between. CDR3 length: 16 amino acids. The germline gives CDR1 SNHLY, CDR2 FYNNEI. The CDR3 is CASGSKGARGDSPLHF. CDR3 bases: TGTGCCAGCGGTTCTAAGGGCGCCAGGGGTGATTCACCCCTCCACTTT.

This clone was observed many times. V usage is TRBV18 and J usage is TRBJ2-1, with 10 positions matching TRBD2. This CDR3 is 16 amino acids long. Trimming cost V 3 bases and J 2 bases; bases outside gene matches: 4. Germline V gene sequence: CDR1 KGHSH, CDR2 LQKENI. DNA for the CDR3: TGTGCCAGCTCACCGGGTAGCGGGAGGACCTACAATGAGCAGTTCTTC. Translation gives CASSPGSGRTYNEQFF.

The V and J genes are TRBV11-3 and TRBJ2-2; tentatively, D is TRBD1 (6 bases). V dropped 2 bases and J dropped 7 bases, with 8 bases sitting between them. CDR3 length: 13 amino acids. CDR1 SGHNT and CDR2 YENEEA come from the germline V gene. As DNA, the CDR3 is TGTGCCAGCAGCTTACAGGGGCTCGGGGAGCTGTTTTTT. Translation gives CASSLQGLGELFF.

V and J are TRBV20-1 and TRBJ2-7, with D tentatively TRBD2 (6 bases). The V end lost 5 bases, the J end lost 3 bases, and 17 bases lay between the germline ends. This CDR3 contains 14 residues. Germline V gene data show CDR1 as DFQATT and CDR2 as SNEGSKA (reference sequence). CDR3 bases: TGCAGTGCTCGAACGGGAGCGGCGGACTACGAGCAGTACTTC. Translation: CSARTGAADYEQYF.

The CDR3 reads CASSLRQGVNEKLFF. DNA of the CDR3: TGCGCCAGCAGCCTTAGACAGGGAGTAAATGAAAAACTGTTTTTT. The chain employs TRBV5-1 and TRBJ1-4; 7 bases line up with TRBD1. CDR1 and CDR2 (germline): SGHRS, YFSETQ. This CDR3 is built from 15 residues. Germline trimming cut 4 bases from V and 5 bases from J; bases unmatched to any gene: 8.

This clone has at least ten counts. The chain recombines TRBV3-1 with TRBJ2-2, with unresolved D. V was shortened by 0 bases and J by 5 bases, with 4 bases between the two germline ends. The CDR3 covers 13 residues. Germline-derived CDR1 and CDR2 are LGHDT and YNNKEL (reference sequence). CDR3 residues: CASSQDRTGELFF. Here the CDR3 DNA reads TGTGCCAGCAGCCAAGACAGAACCGGGGAGCTGTTTTTT.

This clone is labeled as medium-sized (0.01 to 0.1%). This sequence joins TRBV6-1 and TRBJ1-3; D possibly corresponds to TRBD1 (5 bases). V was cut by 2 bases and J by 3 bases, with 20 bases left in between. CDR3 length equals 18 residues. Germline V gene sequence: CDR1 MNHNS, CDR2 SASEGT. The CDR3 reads CASSEYRLLRAGGNTIYF. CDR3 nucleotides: TGTGCCAGCAGTGAATACCGACTACTCAGGGCCGGTGGAAACACCATATATTTT.

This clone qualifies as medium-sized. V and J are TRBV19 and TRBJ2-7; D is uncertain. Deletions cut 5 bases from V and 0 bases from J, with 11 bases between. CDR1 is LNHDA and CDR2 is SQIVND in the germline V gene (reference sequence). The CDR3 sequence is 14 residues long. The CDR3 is CASSSGIGSYEQYF. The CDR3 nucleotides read TGTGCCAGTAGTTCGGGCATAGGCTCCTACGAGCAGTACTTC.

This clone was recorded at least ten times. CDR3: CASSRWNRPYEQYF. As DNA, the CDR3 is TGTGCCAGCAGCCGGTGGAACAGACCCTACGAGCAGTACTTC. The chain carries TRBV5-4 and TRBJ2-7; D gene uncertain. Germline lookup yields CDR1 SGHNT and CDR2 YYREEE (reference sequence). The V end was cut by 4 bases, the J end by 2 bases, with 13 bases between. CDR3 size: 14 residues.

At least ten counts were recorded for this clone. Written as DNA, the CDR3 is TGTGCCAGCAGTGATAGGGCAGAGCCCAATGAGCAGTTCTTC. Translated, it gives CASSDRAEPNEQFF. This chain uses TRBV6-1 with TRBJ2-1; D not certain. Germline-derived CDR1 and CDR2 are MNHNS and SASEGT. Trimming shortened V by 3 bases and J by 6 bases, and 12 bases separated the two germline ends. The CDR3 runs to 14 residues.

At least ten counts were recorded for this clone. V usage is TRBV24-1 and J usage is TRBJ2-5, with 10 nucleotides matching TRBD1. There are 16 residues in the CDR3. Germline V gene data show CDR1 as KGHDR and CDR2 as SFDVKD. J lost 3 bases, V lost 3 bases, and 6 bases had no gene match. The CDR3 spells CATSDPLGQGEETQYF. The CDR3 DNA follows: TGTGCCACCAGTGATCCTCTTGGACAGGGGGAAGAGACCCAGTACTTC.

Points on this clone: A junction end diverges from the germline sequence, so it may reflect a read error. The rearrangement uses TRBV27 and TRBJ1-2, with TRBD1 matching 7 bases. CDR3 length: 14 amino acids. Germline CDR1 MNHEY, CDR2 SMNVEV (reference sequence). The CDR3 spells CSSSQPGQWGGYTF. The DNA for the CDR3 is TGTTCCAGCAGTCAACCGGGACAGTGGGGCGGCTACACCTTC.

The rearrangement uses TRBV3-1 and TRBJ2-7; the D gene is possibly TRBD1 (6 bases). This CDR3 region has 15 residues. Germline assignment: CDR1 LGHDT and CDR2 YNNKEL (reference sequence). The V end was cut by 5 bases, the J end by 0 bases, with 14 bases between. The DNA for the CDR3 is TGTGCCAGCAGCTACATGACAGGACCCTCCTACGAGCAGTACTTC. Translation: CASSYMTGPSYEQYF.